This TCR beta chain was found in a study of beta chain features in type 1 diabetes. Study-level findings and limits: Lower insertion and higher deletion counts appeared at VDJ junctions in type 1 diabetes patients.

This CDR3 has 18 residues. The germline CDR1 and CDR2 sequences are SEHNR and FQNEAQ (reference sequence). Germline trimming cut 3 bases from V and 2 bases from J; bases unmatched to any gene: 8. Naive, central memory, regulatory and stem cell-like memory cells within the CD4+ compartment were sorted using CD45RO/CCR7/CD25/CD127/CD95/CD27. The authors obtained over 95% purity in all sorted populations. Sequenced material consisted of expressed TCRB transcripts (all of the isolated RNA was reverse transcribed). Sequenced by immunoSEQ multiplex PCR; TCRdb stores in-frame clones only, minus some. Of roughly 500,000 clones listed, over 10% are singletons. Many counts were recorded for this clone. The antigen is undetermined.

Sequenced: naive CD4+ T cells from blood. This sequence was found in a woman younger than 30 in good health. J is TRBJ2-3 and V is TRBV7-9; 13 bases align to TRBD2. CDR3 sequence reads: CASSFYLTSGRVTDTQYF. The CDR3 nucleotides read TGTGCCAGCAGCTTCTACCTTACTAGCGGGAGGGTCACAGATACGCAGTATTTT.